The 10 T cell receptor beta chains reported below all come from one sample, sequenced in a study of blood T cell repertoires in COVID-19. Libraries were prepared by immunoSEQ multiplex PCR; TCRdb keeps only in-frame clonotypes and omits some of them. The table records 50,000 to 65,000 clones, approximately 77% of them present only once. The sequencing input was peripheral blood. Every receptor here comes from a woman aged 70-85 years with COVID-19, enrolled during active disease.

J is TRBJ1-2 and V is TRBV29-1; the match to TRBD1 covers 7 bases. The CDR3 has 13 residues. The J segment lost 6 bases and the V segment lost 7 bases, leaving 11 bases of the junction unmatched. CDR1 SQVTM and CDR2 ANQGSEA come from the germline V gene. The CDR3 nucleotides read TGCAGCGGGTACGACAGGGCGCGGGATGGCTACACCTTC. Translating it yields CSGYDRARDGYTF.

This clone has a single count. The CDR3, as DNA: TGTGCCAGCTCCCCGGGACTAGGTCCCGAGACCCAGTACTTC. Translated, it gives CASSPGLGPETQYF. The chain couples TRBV11-2 to TRBJ2-5; 8 nucleotides match TRBD2. The CDR3 runs to 14 residues. CDR1 SGHAT and CDR2 FQNNGV come from the germline V gene. Germline trimming cut 8 bases from V and 5 bases from J; bases unmatched to any gene: 10.

This clone was seen ten or more times. This sequence joins TRBV7-3 and TRBJ1-1; 8 bases line up with TRBD1. Germline V gene lookup returns CDR1 SGHTA and CDR2 FQGTGA. V was pared by 5 bases and J by 3 bases, with 20 bases of the junction left unmatched. The CDR3 runs 19 residues. The CDR3 DNA follows: TGTGCCAGCAGCCGGCGACAGGGGACGGTGGTGGGACAGGACACTGAAGCTTTCTTT. It specifies CASSRRQGTVVGQDTEAFF.

The V gene is TRBV19, the J gene TRBJ2-1; D perhaps matches TRBD1 (6 bases). The CDR3 contains 13 residues. Germline lookup yields CDR1 LNHDA and CDR2 SQIVND (reference sequence). Trimming pared 5 bases from V and 5 bases from J, leaving 10 bases between. The CDR3 region is CASSVWTDNEQFF. CDR3 DNA sequence: TGTGCCAGTAGTGTCTGGACAGACAATGAGCAGTTCTTC.

This sequence joins TRBV19 and TRBJ1-3, with 8 bases lining up with TRBD1. The germline V gene encodes CDR1 LNHDA and CDR2 SQIVND (reference sequence). CDR3 length equals 16 residues. Germline trimming cut 6 bases from V and 2 bases from J; bases unmatched to any gene: 9. The CDR3 sequence: CASSLGQGLAGNTIYF. CDR3 in DNA: TGTGCCAGTAGCCTCGGACAGGGACTGGCTGGAAACACCATATATTTT. Based on the CDR3 plus reference TRBV19 and TRBJ1-3, the full variable domain is DGGITQSPKYLFRKEGQNVTLSCEQNLNHDAMYWYRQDPGQGLRLIYYSQIVNDFQKGDIAEGYSVSREKKESFPLTVTSAQKNPTAFYLCASSLGQGLAGNTIYFGEGSWLTVV.

The genes are TRBV18 and TRBJ1-1; no definite D call. V was cut by 0 bases and J by 11 bases, with 16 bases left in between. Germline V gene sequence: CDR1 KGHSH, CDR2 LQKENI. CDR3 size: 14 residues. The chain's CDR3 is CASSPPGDTATAFF. The CDR3, as DNA: TGTGCCAGCTCACCACCGGGCGACACTGCTACGGCTTTCTTT.

The V call is TRBV19, the J call TRBJ1-2; TRBD1 agrees at 7 bases. CDR1 LNHDA and CDR2 SQIVND come from the germline V gene (reference sequence). V was pared by 6 bases and J by 7 bases, with 14 bases of the junction left unmatched. There are 15 residues in the CDR3. In DNA, the CDR3 is TGTGCCAGTAGGCGAACAGGGGCCCCACGGAGTGGCTACACCTTC. This gives the protein CASRRTGAPRSGYTF.

The CDR3 region has the DNA TGTGCCAGCAGCTCAAGGCCGGGACTAGCGACTCGTGATCCGTTCTTC. Its protein is CASSSRPGLATRDPFF. The rearrangement uses TRBV11-2 and TRBJ2-1; TRBD2 matches 10 bases. Germline V gene sequence: CDR1 SGHAT, CDR2 FQNNGV. The CDR3 has 16 amino acids. Germline trimming cut 4 bases from V and 15 bases from J; bases unmatched to any gene: 18.

The chain recombines TRBV6-2 or TRBV6-3 with TRBJ1-4, with a tentative D call TRBD1 (6 bases). V was cut by 4 bases and J by 4 bases, with 16 bases left in between. CDR1 MNHEY and CDR2 SVGEGT come from the germline V gene. The CDR3 contains 16 residues. The CDR3 sequence: CASSSPLDSNNEKLFF. Written as DNA, the CDR3 is TGTGCCAGCAGTTCCCCCTTGGACAGCAATAATGAAAAACTGTTTTTT.

A word on this clone: Relative to the germline gene, one junction end is altered; a read error may explain this. The chain employs TRBV7-8 and TRBJ2-1, with D tentatively TRBD2 (5 bases). CDR1 SGHVS and CDR2 FQNEAQ come from the germline V gene. This CDR3 spans 13 amino acids. The CDR3 loop is CASSLGGGLAGVF. CDR3 sequence (DNA): TGTGCCAGCAGCTTAGGGGGTGGGCTAGCCGGGGTCTTC. Using reference TRBV7-8 and TRBJ2-1 for the parts outside the CDR3, the full variable domain is GAGVSQSPRYKVAKRGQDVALRCDPISGHVSLFWYQQALGQGPEFLTYFQNEAQLDKSGLPSDRFFAERPEGSVSTLKIQRTQQEDSAVYLCASSLGGGLAGVFGPGTRLTVL.